These 10 T cell receptor beta chains came from one sample sequenced in a study of regulatory T cells in long-lasting Graves disease. Assembly of TCR beta libraries relied on iRepertoire HTBI primers together with Arm-PCR of CDR3 regions. TCRdb itself ran the multiplex PCR reads through MiXCR, one entry per CDR3 protein. The sample contains hundreds of thousands of distinct CDR3 sequences, 15% of which appear only once. The time point here: newly diagnosed GD, antithyroid drugs for less than 3 months. Extracted RNA from PBMCs served as the source of the TCR library. The input for sequencing was peripheral blood mononuclear cells (PBMCs), taken at new diagnosis, from a patient treated with antithyroid drugs. The receptors were gathered from a female donor with Graves disease.

In the case of this clonotype: This may come from a read error, since a much larger clone is one base off. This chain connects TRBV27 to TRBJ2-1; D is perhaps TRBD1 (6 bases). The CDR3 is 17 residues long. Per the germline V gene, CDR1 is MNHEY and CDR2 is SMNVEV (reference sequence). DNA of the CDR3: TGTGTCAGCAGTCAAGTCGGACAGCTGAGCTCCTACAATGAGCAGTTCTTC. Its translation: CVSSQVGQLSSYNEQFF.

This clonotype appeared a few times. This chain connects TRBV14 to TRBJ1-4; D may be TRBD1 (6 bases). V was pared by 4 bases and J by 6 bases, with 15 bases between. Germline V gene data show CDR1 as SGHDN and CDR2 as FVKESK. This CDR3 spans 15 amino acids. CDR3 bases: TGTGCCAGCAGCCCCACGGCGGACAGTTATGAAAAACTGTTTTTT. It encodes CASSPTADSYEKLFF.

This clonotype was detected ten times or more. The chain uses TRBV12-3 or TRBV12-4 and TRBJ2-2; TRBD1 might be the D (6 bases). This CDR3 region has 15 residues. Trimming stripped 3 bases from V and 5 bases from J, with 13 bases between. CDR3 amino acids: CASSLSGGITGELFF. The CDR3 DNA reads TGTGCCAGCAGTTTGAGTGGGGGCATTACCGGGGAGCTGTTTTTT.

This clonotype was seen ten or more times. This sequence joins TRBV28 and TRBJ1-1; 8 bases are a match to TRBD1. CDR3 size: 18 residues. V lost 5 bases to trimming and J lost 0 bases; unmatched junction nucleotides: 14. The germline gives CDR1 MDHEN, CDR2 SYDVKM. This CDR3 reads CASSRAGQGALVNTEAFF. The CDR3 coding sequence is TGTGCCAGCAGTAGGGCGGGGCAGGGGGCTTTGGTGAACACTGAAGCTTTCTTT.

This clonotype has just a few counts. The chain has TRBV7-3 and TRBJ2-2, with D possibly being TRBD2 (5 bases). The germline gives CDR1 SGHTA, CDR2 FQGTGA. CDR3 length: 12 residues. V lost 6 bases, J lost 7 bases, and 9 bases lay in between. CDR3 bases: TGTGCCAGCAGTCACCGGGGCGGGGAGCTGTTTTTT. Translation gives CASSHRGGELFF.

This clonotype was observed at least ten times. This chain joins TRBV20-1 and TRBJ1-4; 10 bases map to TRBD1. With 2 bases clipped from V and 5 bases from J, the junction kept 2 bases outside the gene matches. The CDR3 is 14 amino acids. Germline CDR1 is DFQATT and CDR2 is SNEGSKA (reference sequence). The CDR3 region has the DNA TGCAGTGCTAGACGACAGGGGGCAAATGAAAAACTGTTTTTT. Encoded protein: CSARRQGANEKLFF.

J is TRBJ2-1 and V is TRBV28, with 10 bases lining up with TRBD2. This CDR3 spans 15 amino acids. V lost 7 bases, J lost 1 base, and 4 bases stayed unmatched. Germline CDR1 reads MDHEN; CDR2 reads SYDVKM. CDR3 sequence reads: CASKRGGRSYNEQFF. The CDR3 nucleotides read TGTGCCAGCAAGCGGGGGGGCCGATCCTACAATGAGCAGTTCTTC.

The V and J genes are TRBV6-2 or TRBV6-3 and TRBJ1-4, with D perhaps matching TRBD1 (5 bases). CDR3 length: 14 residues. V lost 5 bases, J lost 4 bases, and 11 bases lay in between. Looked up from germline, CDR1 is MNHEY and CDR2 is SVGEGT. CDR3 bases: TGTGCCAGCAGTATCAGGACAAGTAATGAAAAACTGTTTTTT. Protein product: CASSIRTSNEKLFF.

CDR3 DNA sequence: TGTGCCAGTAGTCTTGGACTAGCGGGGTTGTCGAACACCGGGGAGCTGTTTTTT. It yields the protein CASSLGLAGLSNTGELFF. The V and J genes are TRBV19 and TRBJ2-2; 12 bases line up with TRBD2. The CDR3 runs 18 residues. Trimming took 5 bases from V and 0 from J; bases not matched to a gene: 7. From germline, CDR1 is LNHDA and CDR2 SQIVND (reference sequence).

Within the sample, this clonotype is medium-sized (0.01 to 0.1%). A read error may produce the germline difference seen at one junction end. The chain uses TRBV5-5 and TRBJ1-5; TRBD1 matches at 7 bases. This CDR3 contains 14 residues. The germline CDR1 and CDR2 sequences are SGHKS and YYEKEE (reference sequence). CDR3 loop: CASRGDGSNQPQHF. CDR3 coding DNA: TGCGCCAGCAGGGGGGACGGTAGCAATCAGCCCCAGCATTTT. Based on the CDR3 plus reference TRBV5-5 and TRBJ1-5, the full variable domain is DAGVTQSPTHLIKTRGQQVTLRCSPISGHKSVSWYQQVLGQGPQFIFQYYEKEERGRGNFPDRFSARQFPNYSSELNVNALLLGDSALYLCASRGDGSNQPQHFGDGTRLSIL.